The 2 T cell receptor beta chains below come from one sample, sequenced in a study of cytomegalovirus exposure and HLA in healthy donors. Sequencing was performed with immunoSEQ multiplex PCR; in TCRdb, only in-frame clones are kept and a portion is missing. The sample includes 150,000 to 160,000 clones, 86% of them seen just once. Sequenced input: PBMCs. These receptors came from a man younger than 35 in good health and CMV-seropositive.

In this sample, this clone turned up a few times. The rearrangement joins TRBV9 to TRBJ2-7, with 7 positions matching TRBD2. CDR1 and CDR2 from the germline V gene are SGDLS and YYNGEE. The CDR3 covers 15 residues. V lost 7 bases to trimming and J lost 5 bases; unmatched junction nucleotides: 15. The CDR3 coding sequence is TGTGCCAGCGGGCCGGAGGGGAGGGCCCTCGACGAGCAGTACTTC. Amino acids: CASGPEGRALDEQYF.

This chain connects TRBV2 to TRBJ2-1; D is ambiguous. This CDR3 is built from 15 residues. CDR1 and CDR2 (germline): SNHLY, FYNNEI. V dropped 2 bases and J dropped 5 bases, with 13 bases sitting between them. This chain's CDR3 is CASSESGRRHNEQFF. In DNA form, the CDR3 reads TGTGCCAGCAGTGAATCGGGTAGGAGACACAATGAGCAGTTCTTC.